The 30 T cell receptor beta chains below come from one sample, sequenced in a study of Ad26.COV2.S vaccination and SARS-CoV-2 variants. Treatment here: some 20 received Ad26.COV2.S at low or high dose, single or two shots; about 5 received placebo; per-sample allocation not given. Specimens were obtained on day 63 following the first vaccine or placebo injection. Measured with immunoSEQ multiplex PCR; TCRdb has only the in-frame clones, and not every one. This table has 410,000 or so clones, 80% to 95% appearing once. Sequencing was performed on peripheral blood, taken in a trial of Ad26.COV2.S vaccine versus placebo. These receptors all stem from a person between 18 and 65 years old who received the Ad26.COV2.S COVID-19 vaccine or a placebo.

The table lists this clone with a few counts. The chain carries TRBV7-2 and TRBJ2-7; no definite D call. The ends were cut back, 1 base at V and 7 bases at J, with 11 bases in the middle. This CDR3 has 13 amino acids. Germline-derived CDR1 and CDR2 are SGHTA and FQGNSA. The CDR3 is CASSLGSGREQYF. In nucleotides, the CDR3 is TGTGCCAGCAGCTTAGGTTCCGGGCGAGAGCAGTACTTC.

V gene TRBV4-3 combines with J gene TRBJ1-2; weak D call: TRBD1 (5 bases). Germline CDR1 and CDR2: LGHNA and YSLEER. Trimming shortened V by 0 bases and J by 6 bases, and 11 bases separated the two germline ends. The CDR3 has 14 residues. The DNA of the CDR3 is TGCGCCAGCAGCCAAGAAGCCACGGGGGATGGCTACACCTTC. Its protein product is CASSQEATGDGYTF.

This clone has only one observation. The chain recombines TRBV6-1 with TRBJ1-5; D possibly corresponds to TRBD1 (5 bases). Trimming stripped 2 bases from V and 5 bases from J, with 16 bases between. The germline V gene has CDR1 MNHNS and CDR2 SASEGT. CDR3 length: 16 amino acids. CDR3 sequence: CASSERVQGQHQPQHF. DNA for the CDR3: TGTGCCAGCAGTGAACGAGTGCAGGGCCAGCATCAGCCCCAGCATTTT.

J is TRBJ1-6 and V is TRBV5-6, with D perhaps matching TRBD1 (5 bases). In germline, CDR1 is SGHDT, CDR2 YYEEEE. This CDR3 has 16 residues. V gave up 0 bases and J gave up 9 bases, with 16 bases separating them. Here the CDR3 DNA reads TGTGCCAGCAGCTTGGGGGGACTAAATACCTTTTCACCCCTCCACTTT. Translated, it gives CASSLGGLNTFSPLHF.

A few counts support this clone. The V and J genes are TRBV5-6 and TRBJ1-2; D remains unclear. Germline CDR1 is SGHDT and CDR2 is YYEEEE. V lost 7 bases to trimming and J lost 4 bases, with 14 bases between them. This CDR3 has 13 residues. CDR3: CASLRVESYGYTF. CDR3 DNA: TGTGCCAGCCTCCGAGTAGAATCCTATGGCTACACCTTC.

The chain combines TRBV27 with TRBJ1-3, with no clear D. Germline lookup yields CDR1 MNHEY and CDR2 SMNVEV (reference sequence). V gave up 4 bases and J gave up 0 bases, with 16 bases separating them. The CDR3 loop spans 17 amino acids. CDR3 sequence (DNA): TGTGCCAGCAGTTCCTATCGCCCCCTCGGCTCTGGAAACACCATATATTTT. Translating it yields CASSSYRPLGSGNTIYF.

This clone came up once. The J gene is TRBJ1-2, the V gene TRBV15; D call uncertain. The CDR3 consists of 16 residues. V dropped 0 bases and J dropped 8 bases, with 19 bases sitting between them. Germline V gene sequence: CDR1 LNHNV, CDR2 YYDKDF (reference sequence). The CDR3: CATSRDGGLRRGGYTF. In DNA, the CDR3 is TGTGCCACCAGCAGAGATGGCGGACTTCGTAGAGGCGGCTACACCTTC. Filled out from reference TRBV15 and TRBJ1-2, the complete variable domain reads DAMVIQNPRYQVTQFGKPVTLSCSQTLNHNVMYWYQQKSSQAPKLLFHYYDKDFNNEADTPDNFQSRRPNTSFCFLDIRSPGLGDTAMYLCATSRDGGLRRGGYTFGSGTRLTVV.

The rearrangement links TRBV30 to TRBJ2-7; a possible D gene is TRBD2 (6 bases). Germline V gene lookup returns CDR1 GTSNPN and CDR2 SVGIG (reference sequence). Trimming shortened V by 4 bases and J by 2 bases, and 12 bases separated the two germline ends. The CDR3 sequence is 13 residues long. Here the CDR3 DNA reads TGTGCCTGGATGAGCGGGCAGGCCTACGAGCAGTACTTC. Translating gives CAWMSGQAYEQYF.

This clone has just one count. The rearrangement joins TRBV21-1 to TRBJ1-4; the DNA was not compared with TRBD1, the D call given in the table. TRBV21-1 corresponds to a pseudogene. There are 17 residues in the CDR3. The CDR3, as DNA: TGTGCCAGCAGACCGGGACAGGGGCTCCAAGGAAATGAAAAACTGTTTTTT. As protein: CASRPGQGLQGNEKLFF.

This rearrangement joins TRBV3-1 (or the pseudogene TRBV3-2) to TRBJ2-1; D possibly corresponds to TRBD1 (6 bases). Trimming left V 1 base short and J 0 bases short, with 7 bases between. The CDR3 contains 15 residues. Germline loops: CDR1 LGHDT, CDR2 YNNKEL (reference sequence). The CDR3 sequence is CASSQGTVSYNEQFF. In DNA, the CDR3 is TGTGCCAGCAGCCAAGGGACAGTCTCCTACAATGAGCAGTTCTTC.

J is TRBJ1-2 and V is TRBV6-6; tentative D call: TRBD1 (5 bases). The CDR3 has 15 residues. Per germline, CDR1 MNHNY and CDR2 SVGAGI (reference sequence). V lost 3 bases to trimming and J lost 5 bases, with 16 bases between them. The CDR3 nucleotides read TGTGCCAGCAGTTATCTCGCCGGGACGGAGTATGGCTACACCTTC. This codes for CASSYLAGTEYGYTF.

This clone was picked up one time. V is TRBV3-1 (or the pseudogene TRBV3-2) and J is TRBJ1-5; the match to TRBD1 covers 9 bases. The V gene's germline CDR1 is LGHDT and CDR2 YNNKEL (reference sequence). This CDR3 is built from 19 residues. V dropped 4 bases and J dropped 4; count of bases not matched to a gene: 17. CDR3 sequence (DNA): TGTGCCAGCAGCCGCCGGGACAGGGAGAATGTTGGGAAGAATCAGCCCCAGCATTTT. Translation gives CASSRRDRENVGKNQPQHF.

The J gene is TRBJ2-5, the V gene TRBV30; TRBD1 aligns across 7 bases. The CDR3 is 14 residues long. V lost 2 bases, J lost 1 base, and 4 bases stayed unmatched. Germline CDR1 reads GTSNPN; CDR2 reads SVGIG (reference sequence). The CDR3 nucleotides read TGTGCCTGGAGTCGGGACAGCGCCCAAGAGACCCAGTACTTC. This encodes CAWSRDSAQETQYF.

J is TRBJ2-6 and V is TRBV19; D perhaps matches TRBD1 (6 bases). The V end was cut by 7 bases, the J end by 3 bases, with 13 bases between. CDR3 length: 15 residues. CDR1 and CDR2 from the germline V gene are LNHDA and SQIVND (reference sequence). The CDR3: CASNLGAGGANVLTF. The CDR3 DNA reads TGTGCCAGTAACCTGGGGGCGGGTGGGGCCAACGTCCTGACTTTC.

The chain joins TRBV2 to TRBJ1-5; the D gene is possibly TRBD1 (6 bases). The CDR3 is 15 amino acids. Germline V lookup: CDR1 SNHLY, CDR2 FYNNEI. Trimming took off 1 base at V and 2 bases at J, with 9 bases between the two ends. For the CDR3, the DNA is TGTGCCAGCAGTGAAGAGGCAGGGGGCAATCAGCCCCAGCATTTT. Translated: CASSEEAGGNQPQHF.

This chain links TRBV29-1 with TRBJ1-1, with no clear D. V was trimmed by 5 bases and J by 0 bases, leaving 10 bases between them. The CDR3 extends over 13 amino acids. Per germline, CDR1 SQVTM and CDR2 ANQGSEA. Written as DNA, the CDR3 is TGCAGCGTTACAGCGTTAATGAACACTGAAGCTTTCTTT. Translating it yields CSVTALMNTEAFF.

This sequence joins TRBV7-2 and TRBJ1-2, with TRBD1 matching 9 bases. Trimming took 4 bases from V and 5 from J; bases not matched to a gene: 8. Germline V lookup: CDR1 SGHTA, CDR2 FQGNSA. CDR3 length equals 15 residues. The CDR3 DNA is TGTGCCAGCAGCTCACCGGGACAGGGTCATTATGGCTACACCTTC. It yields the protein CASSSPGQGHYGYTF.

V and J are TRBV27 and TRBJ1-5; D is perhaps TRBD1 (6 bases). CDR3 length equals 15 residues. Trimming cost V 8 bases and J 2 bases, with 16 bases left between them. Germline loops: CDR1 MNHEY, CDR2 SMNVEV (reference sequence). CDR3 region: CASQMGGGGNQPQHF. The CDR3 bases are TGTGCCAGCCAAATGGGGGGGGGCGGCAATCAGCCCCAGCATTTT.

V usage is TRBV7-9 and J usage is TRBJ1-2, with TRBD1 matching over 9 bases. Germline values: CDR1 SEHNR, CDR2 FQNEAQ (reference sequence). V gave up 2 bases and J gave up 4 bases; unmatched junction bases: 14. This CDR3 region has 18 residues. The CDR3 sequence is CASSLPAQTGTGSYGYTF. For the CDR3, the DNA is TGTGCCAGCAGCTTACCCGCGCAGACCGGGACAGGGTCCTATGGCTACACCTTC. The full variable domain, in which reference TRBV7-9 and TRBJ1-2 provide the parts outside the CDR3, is DTGVSQNPRHKITKRGQNVTFRCDPISEHNRLYWYRQTLGQGPEFLTYFQNEAQLEKSRLLSDRFSAERPKGSFSTLEIQRTEQGDSAMYLCASSLPAQTGTGSYGYTFGSGTRLTVV.

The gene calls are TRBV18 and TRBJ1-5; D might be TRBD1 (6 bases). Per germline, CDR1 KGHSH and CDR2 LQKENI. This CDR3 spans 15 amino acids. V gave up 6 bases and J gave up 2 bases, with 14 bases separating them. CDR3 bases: TGTGCCAGCTCCCCGACTTCAGGGGGCAATCAGCCCCAGCATTTT. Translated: CASSPTSGGNQPQHF.

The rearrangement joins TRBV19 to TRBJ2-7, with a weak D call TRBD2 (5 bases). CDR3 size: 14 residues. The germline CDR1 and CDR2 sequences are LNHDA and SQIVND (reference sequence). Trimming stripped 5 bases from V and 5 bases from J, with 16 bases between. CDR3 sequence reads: CASSYDRDYNEQYF. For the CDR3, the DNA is TGTGCCAGTAGTTATGATAGAGACTACAACGAGCAGTACTTC.

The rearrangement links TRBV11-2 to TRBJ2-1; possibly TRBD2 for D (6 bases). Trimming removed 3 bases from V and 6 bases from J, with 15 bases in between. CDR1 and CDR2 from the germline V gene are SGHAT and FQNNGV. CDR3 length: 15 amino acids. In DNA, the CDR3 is TGTGCCAGCAGCTTTCAAAGCCCCGGGAGCAATGAGCAGTTCTTC. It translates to CASSFQSPGSNEQFF.

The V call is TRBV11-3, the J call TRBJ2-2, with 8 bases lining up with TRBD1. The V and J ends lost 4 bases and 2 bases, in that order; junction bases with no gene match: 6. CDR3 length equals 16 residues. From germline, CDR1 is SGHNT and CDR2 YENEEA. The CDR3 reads CASSSPGQANTGELFF. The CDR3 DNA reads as TGTGCCAGCAGCTCCCCGGGACAGGCTAACACCGGGGAGCTGTTTTTT.

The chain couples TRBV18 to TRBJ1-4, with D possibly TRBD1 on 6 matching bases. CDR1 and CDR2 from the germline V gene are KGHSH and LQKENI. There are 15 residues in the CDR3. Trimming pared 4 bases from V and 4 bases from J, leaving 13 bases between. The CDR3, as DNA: TGTGCCAGCTCACGAGGACAGAGTTTTAATGAAAAACTGTTTTTT. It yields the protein CASSRGQSFNEKLFF.

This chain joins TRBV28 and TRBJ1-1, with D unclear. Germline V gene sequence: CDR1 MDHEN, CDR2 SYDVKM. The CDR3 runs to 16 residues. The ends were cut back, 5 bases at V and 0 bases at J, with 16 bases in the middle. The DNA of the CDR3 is TGTGCCAGCAGTGAACTATTCGGGAGCATGAACACTGAAGCTTTCTTT. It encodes CASSELFGSMNTEAFF.

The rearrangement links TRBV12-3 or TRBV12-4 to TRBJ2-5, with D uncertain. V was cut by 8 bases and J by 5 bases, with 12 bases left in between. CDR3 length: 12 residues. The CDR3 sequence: CASASFHETQYF. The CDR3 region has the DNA TGTGCCAGCGCCAGTTTCCACGAGACCCAGTACTTC.

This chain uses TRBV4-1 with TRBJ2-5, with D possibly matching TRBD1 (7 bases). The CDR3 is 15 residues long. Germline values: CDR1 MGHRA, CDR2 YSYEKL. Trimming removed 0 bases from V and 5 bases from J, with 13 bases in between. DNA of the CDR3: TGCGCCAGCAGCCAAGATCTGTCAGGGGGGGAGACCCAGTACTTC. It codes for CASSQDLSGGETQYF.

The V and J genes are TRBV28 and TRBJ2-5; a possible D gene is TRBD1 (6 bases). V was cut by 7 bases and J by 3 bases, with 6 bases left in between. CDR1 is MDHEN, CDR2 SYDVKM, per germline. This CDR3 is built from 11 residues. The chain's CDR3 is CASTGEETQYF. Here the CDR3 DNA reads TGTGCCAGCACAGGGGAAGAGACCCAGTACTTC.

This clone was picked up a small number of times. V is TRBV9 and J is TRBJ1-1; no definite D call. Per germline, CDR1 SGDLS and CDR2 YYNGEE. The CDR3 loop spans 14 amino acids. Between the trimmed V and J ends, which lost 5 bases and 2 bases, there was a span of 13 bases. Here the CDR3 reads CASSIQIGNTEAFF. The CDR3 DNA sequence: TGTGCCAGCAGTATCCAAATTGGAAACACTGAAGCTTTCTTT.

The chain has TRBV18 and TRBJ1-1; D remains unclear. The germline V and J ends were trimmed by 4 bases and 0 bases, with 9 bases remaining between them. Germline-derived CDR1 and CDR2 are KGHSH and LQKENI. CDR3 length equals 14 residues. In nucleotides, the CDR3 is TGTGCCAGCTCACGGGATTGGATGAACACTGAAGCTTTCTTT. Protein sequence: CASSRDWMNTEAFF.